The T cell receptor (beta chain) described here comes from a study of T cell responses to AZD1222 COVID-19 vaccine. Overall study results and limits: None of the repertoires were sampled until the peak T cell response had passed. Among AZD1222 vaccinees, only five or six were seropositive at baseline. The donor group comprised mostly white British people and more females; the analysis possibly underestimated clonal diversity. Spike was spanned by vaccine-associated CD4 TCRs, which were dominant at 160-218 and 743-854.

Details on this clone: Its antigen is still unknown.

Germline V gene sequence: CDR1 MNHEY, CDR2 SMNVEV (reference sequence). After removal of 2 bases from V and 9 bases from J, the junction contained 4 bases not matched to a gene. CDR3 length: 13 residues. The method was immunoSEQ multiplex PCR; TCRdb's version includes in-frame clones alone and lacks a portion of them. The sample lists some 180,000 clones, approximately 92% seen once, with 3.6% in the top ten. Source: peripheral blood, taken 28 days after the second dose of the MenACWY control vaccine. The source is an adult who received the MenACWY meningococcal vaccine as a control. V and J are TRBV27 and TRBJ2-4, with 7 bases aligning to TRBD1. DNA of the CDR3: TGTGCCAGCAGTTTAAAACAGGGGAGCATTCAGTACTTC. Its protein is CASSLKQGSIQYF.